This T cell receptor (beta chain) was captured by sequencing in a study of shared T cell receptors in the human thymus. The assay was immunoSEQ multiplex PCR, and TCRdb's table has in-frame clones only and misses some. The top ten hold about 0.01% of the sample, which has about 660,000 clones, 88% seen once. The V and J ends lost 4 bases and 4 bases, in that order; junction bases with no gene match: 8. The CDR3 has 15 residues. The germline gives CDR1 MNHEY, CDR2 SMNVEV (reference sequence). These data also featured in a second study, about human thymus T cells.

This TCR was sampled from a boy under three years old with a congenital heart defect. The chain joins TRBV27 to TRBJ1-2; 8 bases fit TRBD1. Source material: thymocytes. The CDR3 nucleotides read TGTGCCAGCAGTTACAACAGGACAGGGCCCTATGGCTACACCTTC. This codes for CASSYNRTGPYGYTF.